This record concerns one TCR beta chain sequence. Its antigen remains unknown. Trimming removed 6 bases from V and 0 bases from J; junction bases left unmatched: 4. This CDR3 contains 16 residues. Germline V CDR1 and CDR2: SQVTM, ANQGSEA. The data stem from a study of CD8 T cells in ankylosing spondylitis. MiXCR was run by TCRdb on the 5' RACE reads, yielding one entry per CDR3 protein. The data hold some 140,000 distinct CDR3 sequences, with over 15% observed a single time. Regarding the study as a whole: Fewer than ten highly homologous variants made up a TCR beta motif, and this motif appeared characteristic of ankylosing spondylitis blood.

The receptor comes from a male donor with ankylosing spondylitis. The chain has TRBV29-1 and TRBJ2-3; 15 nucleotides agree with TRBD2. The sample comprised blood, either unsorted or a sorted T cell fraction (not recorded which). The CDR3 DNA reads TGCAGCGTCGGACTAGCGGGAGGGCCTAGCACAGATACGCAGTATTTT. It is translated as CSVGLAGGPSTDTQYF.